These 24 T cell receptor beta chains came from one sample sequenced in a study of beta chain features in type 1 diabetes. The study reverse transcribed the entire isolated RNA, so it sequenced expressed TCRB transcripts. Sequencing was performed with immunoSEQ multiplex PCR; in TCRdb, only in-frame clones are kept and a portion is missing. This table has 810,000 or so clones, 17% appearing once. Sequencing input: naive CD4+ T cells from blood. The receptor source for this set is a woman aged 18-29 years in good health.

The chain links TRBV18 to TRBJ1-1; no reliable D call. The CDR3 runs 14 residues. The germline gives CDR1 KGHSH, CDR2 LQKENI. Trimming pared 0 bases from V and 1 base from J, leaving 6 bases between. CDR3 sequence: CASSPPSANTEAFF. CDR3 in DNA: TGTGCCAGCTCACCACCGTCAGCGAACACTGAAGCTTTCTTT.

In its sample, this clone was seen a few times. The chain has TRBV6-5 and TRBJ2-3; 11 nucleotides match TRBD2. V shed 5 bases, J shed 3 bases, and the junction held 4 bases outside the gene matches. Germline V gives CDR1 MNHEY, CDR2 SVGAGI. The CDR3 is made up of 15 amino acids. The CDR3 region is CASSILAGGTDTQYF. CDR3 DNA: TGTGCCAGCAGTATATTAGCGGGAGGGACAGATACGCAGTATTTT.

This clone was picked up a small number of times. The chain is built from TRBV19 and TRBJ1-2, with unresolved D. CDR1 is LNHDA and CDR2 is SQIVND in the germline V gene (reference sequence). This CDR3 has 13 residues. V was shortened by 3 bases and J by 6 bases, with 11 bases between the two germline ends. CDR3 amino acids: CASSMAGRNGYTF. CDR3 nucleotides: TGTGCCAGTAGTATGGCAGGAAGGAATGGCTACACCTTC.

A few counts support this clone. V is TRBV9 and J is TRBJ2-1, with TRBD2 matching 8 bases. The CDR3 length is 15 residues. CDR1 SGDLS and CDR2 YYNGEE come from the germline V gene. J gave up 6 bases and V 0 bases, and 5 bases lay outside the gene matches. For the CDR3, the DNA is TGTGCCAGCAGCGTAGCGGGAGGGGCTTTCAATGAGCAGTTCTTC. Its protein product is CASSVAGGAFNEQFF.

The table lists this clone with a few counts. CDR3 in DNA: TGTGCCAGCAGTTACGCGTCCGACGTGTCCTACGAGCAGTACTTC. It codes for CASSYASDVSYEQYF. The chain recombines TRBV6-5 with TRBJ2-7; D not certain. This CDR3 has 15 residues. CDR1 is MNHEY and CDR2 is SVGAGI in the germline V gene. The V and J ends lost 2 bases and 1 base respectively, with 12 bases between them.

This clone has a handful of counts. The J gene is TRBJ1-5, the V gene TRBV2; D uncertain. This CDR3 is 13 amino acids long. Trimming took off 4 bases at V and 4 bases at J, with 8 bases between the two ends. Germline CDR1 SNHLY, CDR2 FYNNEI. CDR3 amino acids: CASSVQLNQPQHF. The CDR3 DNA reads TGTGCCAGCAGTGTACAACTGAATCAGCCCCAGCATTTT.

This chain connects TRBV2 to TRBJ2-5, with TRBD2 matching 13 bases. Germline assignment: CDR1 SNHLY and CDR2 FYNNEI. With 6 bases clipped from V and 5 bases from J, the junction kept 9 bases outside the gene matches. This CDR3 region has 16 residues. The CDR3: CASRYGLAGAGETQYF. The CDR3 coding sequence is TGTGCCAGCAGATATGGACTAGCGGGAGCCGGGGAGACCCAGTACTTC.

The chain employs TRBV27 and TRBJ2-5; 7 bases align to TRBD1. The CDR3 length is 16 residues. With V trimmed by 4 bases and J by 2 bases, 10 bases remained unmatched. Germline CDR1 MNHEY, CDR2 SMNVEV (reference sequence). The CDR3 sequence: CASSYDRAGFQETQYF. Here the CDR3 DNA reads TGTGCCAGCAGTTACGACAGGGCAGGATTTCAAGAGACCCAGTACTTC.

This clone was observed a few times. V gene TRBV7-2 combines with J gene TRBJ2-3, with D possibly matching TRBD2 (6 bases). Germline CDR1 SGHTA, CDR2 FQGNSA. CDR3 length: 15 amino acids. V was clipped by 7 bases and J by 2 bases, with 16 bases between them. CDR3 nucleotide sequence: TGTGCCAGCACCCTGGTCGGGAGCTCCACAGATACGCAGTATTTT. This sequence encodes CASTLVGSSTDTQYF.

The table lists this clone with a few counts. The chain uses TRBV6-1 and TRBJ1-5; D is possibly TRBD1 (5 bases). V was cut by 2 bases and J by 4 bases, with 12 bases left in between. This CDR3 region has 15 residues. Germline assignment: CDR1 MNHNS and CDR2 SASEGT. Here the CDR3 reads CASSERDSVNQPQHF. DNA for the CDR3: TGTGCCAGCAGTGAACGGGACTCCGTTAATCAGCCCCAGCATTTT.

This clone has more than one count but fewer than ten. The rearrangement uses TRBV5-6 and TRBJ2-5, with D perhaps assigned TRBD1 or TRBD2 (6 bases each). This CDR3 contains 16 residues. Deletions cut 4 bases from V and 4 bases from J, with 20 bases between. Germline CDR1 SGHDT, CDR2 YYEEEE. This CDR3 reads CASSLGWGAGRETQYF. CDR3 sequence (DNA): TGTGCCAGCAGCCTTGGATGGGGGGCCGGTAGAGAGACCCAGTACTTC.

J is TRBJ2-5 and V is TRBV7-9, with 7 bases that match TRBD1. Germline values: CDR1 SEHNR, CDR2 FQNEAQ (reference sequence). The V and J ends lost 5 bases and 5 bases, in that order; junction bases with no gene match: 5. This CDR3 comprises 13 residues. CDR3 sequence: CASSLTGKETQYF. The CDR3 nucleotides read TGTGCCAGCAGCCTGACAGGGAAGGAGACCCAGTACTTC.

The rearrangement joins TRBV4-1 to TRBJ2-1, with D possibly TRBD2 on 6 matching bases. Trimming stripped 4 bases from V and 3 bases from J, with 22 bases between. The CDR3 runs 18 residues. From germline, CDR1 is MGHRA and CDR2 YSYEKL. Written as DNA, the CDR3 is TGCGCCAGCAGCCTTGGGACTGGCGTGCGGCCTGGCTACAATGAGCAGTTCTTC. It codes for CASSLGTGVRPGYNEQFF.

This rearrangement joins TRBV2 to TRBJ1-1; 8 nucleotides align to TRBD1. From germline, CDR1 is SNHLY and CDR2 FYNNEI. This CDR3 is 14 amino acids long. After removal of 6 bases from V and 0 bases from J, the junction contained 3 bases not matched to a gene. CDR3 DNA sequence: TGTGCCAGCAGAGGACAGGGCATGAACACTGAAGCTTTCTTT. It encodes CASRGQGMNTEAFF.

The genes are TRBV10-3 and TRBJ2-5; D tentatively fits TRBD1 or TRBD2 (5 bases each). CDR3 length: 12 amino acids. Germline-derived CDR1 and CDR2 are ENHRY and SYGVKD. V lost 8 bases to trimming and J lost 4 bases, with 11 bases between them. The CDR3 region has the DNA TGTGCCATCGGGGGTAGGGGAGAGACCCAGTACTTC. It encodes CAIGGRGETQYF.

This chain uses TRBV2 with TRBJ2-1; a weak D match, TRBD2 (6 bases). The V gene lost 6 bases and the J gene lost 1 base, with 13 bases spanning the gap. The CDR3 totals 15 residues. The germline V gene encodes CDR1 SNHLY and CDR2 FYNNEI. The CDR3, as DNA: TGTGCCAGCAGCTTAGAAAGCGGGTCCTACAATGAGCAGTTCTTC. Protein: CASSLESGSYNEQFF.

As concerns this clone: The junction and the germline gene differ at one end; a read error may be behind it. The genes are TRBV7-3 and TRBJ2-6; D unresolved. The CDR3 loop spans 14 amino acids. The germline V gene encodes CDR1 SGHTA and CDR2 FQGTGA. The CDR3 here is CASSLGSEANVLTF. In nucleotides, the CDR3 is TGTGCCAGCAGCTTGGGATCTGAGGCCAACGTCCTGACTTTC. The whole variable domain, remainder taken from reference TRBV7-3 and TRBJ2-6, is GAGVSQTPSNKVTEKGKYVELRCDPISGHTALYWYRQSLGQGPEFLIYFQGTGAADDSGLPNDRFFAVRPEGSVSTLKIQRTERGDSAVYLCASSLGSEANVLTFGAGSRLTVL.

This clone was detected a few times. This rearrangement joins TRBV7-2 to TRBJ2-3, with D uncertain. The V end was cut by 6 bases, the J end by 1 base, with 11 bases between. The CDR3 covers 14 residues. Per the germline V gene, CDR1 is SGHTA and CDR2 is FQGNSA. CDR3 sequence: CASRNRPGTDTQYF. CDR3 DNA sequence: TGTGCCAGCAGGAACCGCCCAGGCACAGATACGCAGTATTTT. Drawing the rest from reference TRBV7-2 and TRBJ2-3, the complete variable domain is GAGVSQSPSNKVTEKGKDVELRCDPISGHTALYWYRQSLGQGLEFLIYFQGNSAPDKSGLPSDRFSAERTGGSVSTLTIQRTQQEDSAVYLCASRNRPGTDTQYFGPGTRLTVL.

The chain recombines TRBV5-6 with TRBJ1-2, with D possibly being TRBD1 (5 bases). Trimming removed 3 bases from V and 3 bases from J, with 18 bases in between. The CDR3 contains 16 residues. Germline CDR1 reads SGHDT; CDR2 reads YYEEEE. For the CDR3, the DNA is TGTGCCAGCAGCTCCTTTGGGGCCGGAGGTGACTATGGCTACACCTTC. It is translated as CASSSFGAGGDYGYTF.

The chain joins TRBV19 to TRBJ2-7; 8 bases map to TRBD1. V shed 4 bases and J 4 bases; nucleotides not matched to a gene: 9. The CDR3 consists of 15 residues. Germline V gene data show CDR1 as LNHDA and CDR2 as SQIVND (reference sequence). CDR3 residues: CASSTGATGAYEQYF. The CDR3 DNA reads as TGTGCCAGTAGTACCGGGGCGACAGGGGCATACGAGCAGTACTTC.

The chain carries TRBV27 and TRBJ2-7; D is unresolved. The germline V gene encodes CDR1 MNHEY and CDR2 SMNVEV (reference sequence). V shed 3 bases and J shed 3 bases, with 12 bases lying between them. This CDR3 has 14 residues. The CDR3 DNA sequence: TGTGCCAGCAGTTTGGGTAGCAGCTACTACGAGCAGTACTTC. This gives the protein CASSLGSSYYEQYF.

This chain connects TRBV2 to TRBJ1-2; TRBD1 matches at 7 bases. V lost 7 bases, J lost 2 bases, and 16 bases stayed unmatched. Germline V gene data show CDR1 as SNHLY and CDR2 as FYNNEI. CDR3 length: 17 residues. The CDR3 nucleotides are TGTGCCAGCAATGTTTCGTGGTTGGAGGGGGCAAACTATGGCTACACCTTC. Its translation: CASNVSWLEGANYGYTF.

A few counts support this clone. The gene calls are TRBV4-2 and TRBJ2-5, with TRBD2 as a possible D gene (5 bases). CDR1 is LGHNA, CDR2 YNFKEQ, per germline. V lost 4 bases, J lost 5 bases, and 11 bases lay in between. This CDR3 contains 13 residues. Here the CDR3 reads CASSPRPGETQYF. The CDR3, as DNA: TGTGCCAGCAGCCCCCGACCGGGGGAGACCCAGTACTTC.

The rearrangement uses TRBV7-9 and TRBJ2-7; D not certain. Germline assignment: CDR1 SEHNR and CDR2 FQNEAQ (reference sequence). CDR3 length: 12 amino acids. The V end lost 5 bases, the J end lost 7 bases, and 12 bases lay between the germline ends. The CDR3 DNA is TGTGCCAGCAGCCCTCGCTCTGATGAGCAGTACTTC. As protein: CASSPRSDEQYF.